A single sample gave rise to the 2 T cell receptor beta chains below, sequenced in a study of PD-L1 blockade in urothelial cancer. TCRdb's table, derived via immunoSEQ multiplex PCR, lists solely in-frame clones and lacks some. In the table there are around 30,000 clones, 65% to 90% of which are singletons. Sequencing was performed on PBMCs, taken around atezolizumab (anti-PD-L1) treatment. Every receptor here comes from a man aged 45-60 years with urothelial cancer.

The chain is built from TRBV7-9 and TRBJ2-6; D perhaps matches TRBD1 (5 bases). The ends were cut back, 3 bases at V and 13 bases at J, with 13 bases in the middle. The CDR3 runs to 13 residues. Germline values: CDR1 SEHNR, CDR2 FQNEAQ (reference sequence). The CDR3 protein is CASSFKDTSVLTF. Written as DNA, the CDR3 is TGTGCCAGCAGCTTCAAGGACACCTCGGTCCTGACTTTC.

The chain has TRBV27 and TRBJ2-3; TRBD2 aligns across 14 bases. Germline CDR1 and CDR2: MNHEY and SMNVEV (reference sequence). The CDR3 contains 15 residues. The V segment lost 6 bases and the J segment 4 bases; nucleotides outside the gene matches: 3. DNA for the CDR3: TGTGCCAGCAGCCCGACTAGCGGGAGGGCAGATACGCAGTATTTT. This gives the protein CASSPTSGRADTQYF.